The 23 T cell receptor beta chains below come from one sample, sequenced in a study of cytomegalovirus exposure and HLA in healthy donors. In the PCR, 60 Vbeta and 13 Jbeta primers were used. The table came from immunoSEQ multiplex PCR; TCRdb's copy has only in-frame clones and leaves some out. Of around 160,000 clones in the sample, 73% are singletons; the top ten hold 1.6%. The sample consisted of PBMCs. The origin of the receptors is a woman in her late teens or twenties in good health and CMV-seronegative.

The chain joins TRBV11-2 to TRBJ1-2; a weak D match, TRBD1 (5 bases). The CDR3 spans 14 residues. The germline CDR1 and CDR2 sequences are SGHAT and FQNNGV. V was clipped by 1 base and J by 1 base, with 7 bases between them. The CDR3 loop is CASSLGGVNYGYTF. CDR3 DNA: TGTGCCAGCAGCTTAGGGGGGGTTAACTATGGCTACACCTTC.

The gene calls are TRBV7-6 and TRBJ1-1; D gene ambiguous. The V gene lost 5 bases and the J gene lost 2 bases, with 15 bases spanning the gap. The CDR3 runs 15 residues. Looked up from germline, CDR1 is SGHVS and CDR2 is FNYEAQ. The CDR3 spells CASSPREGTNTEAFF. In nucleotides, the CDR3 is TGTGCCAGCAGCCCCCGAGAGGGAACTAACACTGAAGCTTTCTTT.

This clone is a singleton in its sample. The chain combines TRBV2 with TRBJ1-6; no clear D. V was cut by 9 bases and J by 4 bases, with 10 bases left in between. The germline gives CDR1 SNHLY, CDR2 FYNNEI. This CDR3 is built from 13 residues. For the CDR3, the DNA is TGTGCCAGGGGCGACGATTATAATTCACCCCTCCACTTT. Translating gives CARGDDYNSPLHF.

The CDR3 DNA is TGCGCCAGCAGCCAAGACCCCCAGGGGGCCAACGTCCTGACTTTC. Translation: CASSQDPQGANVLTF. This rearrangement joins TRBV4-3 to TRBJ2-6; D is unclear. Deletions cut 0 bases from V and 4 bases from J, with 7 bases between. There are 15 residues in the CDR3. The V gene's germline CDR1 is LGHNA and CDR2 YSLEER.

This chain uses TRBV6-1 with TRBJ1-5; 8 nucleotides match TRBD1. Germline CDR1 is MNHNS and CDR2 is SASEGT. The CDR3 loop spans 16 amino acids. J lost 0 bases, V lost 4 bases, and 5 bases had no gene match. CDR3 loop: CASSGQGSHSNQPQHF. CDR3 DNA sequence: TGTGCCAGCAGTGGACAGGGGTCACATAGCAATCAGCCCCAGCATTTT.

The V gene is TRBV7-9, the J gene TRBJ1-6; D possibly corresponds to TRBD1 (5 bases). V lost 2 bases and J 2 bases, leaving 13 bases between the germline ends. CDR3 length equals 17 residues. CDR1 and CDR2 from the germline V gene are SEHNR and FQNEAQ (reference sequence). DNA of the CDR3: TGTGCCAGCAGCTTATCGGGGGAGATAGCCTATAATTCACCCCTCCACTTT. Translated: CASSLSGEIAYNSPLHF.

The chain carries TRBV7-2 and TRBJ1-6; possibly TRBD1 for D (6 bases). Germline V gene sequence: CDR1 SGHTA, CDR2 FQGNSA. Trimming stripped 5 bases from V and 5 bases from J, with 13 bases between. CDR3 length: 15 residues. The CDR3 DNA reads as TGTGCCAGCAGCCCCCCACAGGGACATAATTCACCCCTCCACTTT. It encodes CASSPPQGHNSPLHF.

The genes are TRBV6-1 and TRBJ2-5; 9 nucleotides match TRBD2. The junction had 9 bases not matched to a gene; V was cut back by 9 bases and J by 1 base. The germline V gene encodes CDR1 MNHNS and CDR2 SASEGT. The CDR3 is made up of 15 amino acids. In DNA, the CDR3 is TGTGCCAGTCAAGGGACTAGCCCCGTCCAAGAGACCCAGTACTTC. Its protein is CASQGTSPVQETQYF.

This clone was counted only a few times. The chain uses TRBV4-1 and TRBJ2-1; 12 nucleotides align to TRBD2. This CDR3 comprises 18 residues. The V and J ends lost 1 base and 6 bases, in that order; junction bases with no gene match: 10. Germline-derived CDR1 and CDR2 are MGHRA and YSYEKL. CDR3 sequence reads: CASSQGWTSGDRSNEQFF. The CDR3 DNA reads as TGCGCCAGCAGCCAAGGATGGACTAGCGGGGACAGAAGCAATGAGCAGTTCTTC.

The genes are TRBV11-3 and TRBJ2-1; TRBD2 aligns across 11 bases. Looked up from germline, CDR1 is SGHNT and CDR2 is YENEEA. V lost 5 bases and J lost 4; bases outside the gene matches: 7. The CDR3 has 16 amino acids. CDR3 coding DNA: TGTGCCAGCAGCCCCCGACTAGCGGGACTATACAATGAGCAGTTCTTC. Translated: CASSPRLAGLYNEQFF.

The rearrangement joins TRBV29-1 to TRBJ1-1, with D possibly matching TRBD1 (5 bases). There are 15 residues in the CDR3. Germline CDR1 reads SQVTM; CDR2 reads ANQGSEA. Deletions cut 2 bases from V and 5 bases from J, with 18 bases between. This chain's CDR3 is CSVERSGRGRTEAFF. As DNA, the CDR3 is TGCAGCGTTGAACGGTCAGGGCGAGGCAGAACTGAAGCTTTCTTT.

The rearrangement links TRBV7-6 to TRBJ2-1; 9 bases match TRBD2. The CDR3 has 14 residues. CDR1 is SGHVS, CDR2 FNYEAQ, per germline. The V and J ends lost 1 base and 8 bases, in that order; junction bases with no gene match: 3. CDR3 sequence (DNA): TGTGCCAGCAGCTTAGGACTAGCGGTGGATGAGCAGTTCTTC. Translating it yields CASSLGLAVDEQFF.

The rearrangement joins TRBV30 to TRBJ2-2; 7 positions agree with TRBD1. CDR1 GTSNPN and CDR2 SVGIG come from the germline V gene (reference sequence). The CDR3 loop spans 14 amino acids. Trimming cost V 2 bases and J 5 bases; bases outside gene matches: 5. The CDR3 loop is CAWSTPRGTGELFF. CDR3 bases: TGTGCCTGGAGTACCCCCAGGGGGACCGGGGAGCTGTTTTTT. The full variable domain, completed using reference TRBV30 and TRBJ2-2, is SQTIHQWPATLVQPVGSPLSLECTVEGTSNPNLYWYRQAAGRGLQLLFYSVGIGQISSEVPQNLSASRPQDRQFILSSKKLLLSDSGFYLCAWSTPRGTGELFFGEGSRLTVL.

This clone was observed a single time. Other nucleotide sequences in the sample specify the same CDR3. The rearrangement links TRBV9 to TRBJ1-2, with 10 bases lining up with TRBD1. The CDR3 is made up of 14 amino acids. The V gene end was trimmed by 4 bases and the J gene end by 3 bases; junction bases not matched to a gene: 3. Germline V gene data show CDR1 as SGDLS and CDR2 as YYNGEE. The CDR3 is CASSPGQGDYGYTF. The CDR3, as DNA: TGTGCCAGCAGCCCCGGACAGGGGGACTATGGCTACACCTTC.

CDR3 DNA sequence: TGTGCCAGCAGCTTATATCCAGGGTCGGGCACTGAAGCTTTCTTT. Protein sequence: CASSLYPGSGTEAFF. The chain joins TRBV7-3 to TRBJ1-1; the D gene is possibly TRBD1 (5 bases). Germline CDR1 is SGHTA and CDR2 is FQGTGA. This CDR3 contains 15 residues. V was trimmed by 2 bases and J by 4 bases, leaving 14 bases between them.

A word on this clone: At one end, the junction sequence differs from germline, possibly due to a read error. V is TRBV4-2 and J is TRBJ1-2; D unclear. Germline lookup yields CDR1 LGHNA and CDR2 YNFKEQ. This CDR3 is built from 14 residues. For the CDR3, the DNA is TGTGCCAGCAGCCAAGATATGGGCGGAGGGTCTGAATACTTC. Translation gives CASSQDMGGGSEYF.

The chain uses TRBV2 and TRBJ2-2; 10 bases match TRBD1. The CDR3 has 14 residues. Germline V gene sequence: CDR1 SNHLY, CDR2 FYNNEI. After removal of 7 bases from V and 5 bases from J, the junction contained 4 bases not matched to a gene. DNA of the CDR3: TGTGCCAGCACCCGGGACAGGGGAACCGGGGAGCTGTTTTTT. As protein: CASTRDRGTGELFF.

This sequence joins TRBV28 and TRBJ1-5; tentative D call: TRBD1 (6 bases). The CDR3 has 14 amino acids. V lost 7 bases to trimming and J lost 0 bases, with 10 bases between them. The germline V gene encodes CDR1 MDHEN and CDR2 SYDVKM. This CDR3 is CASKQGYSNQPQHF. The CDR3 nucleotides read TGTGCCAGCAAGCAGGGGTATAGCAATCAGCCCCAGCATTTT.

The chain is built from TRBV10-1 and TRBJ2-1; D is perhaps TRBD2 (5 bases). This CDR3 contains 15 residues. Per germline, CDR1 WNHNN and CDR2 SYGVQD (reference sequence). V was pared by 6 bases and J by 2 bases, with 14 bases between. Here the CDR3 reads CASSPTLVTYNEQFF. CDR3 sequence (DNA): TGCGCCAGCAGCCCGACACTAGTAACCTACAATGAGCAGTTCTTC.

This chain uses TRBV7-6 with TRBJ2-7, with D tentatively TRBD2 (5 bases). Germline CDR1 and CDR2: SGHVS and FNYEAQ. The CDR3 runs to 15 residues. The germline V and J ends were trimmed by 5 bases and 2 bases, with 16 bases remaining between them. For the CDR3, the DNA is TGTGCCAGCAGCCCGGACCGCACGGGGACCTACGAGCAGTACTTC. This sequence encodes CASSPDRTGTYEQYF. Supplemented by reference TRBV7-6 and TRBJ2-7, the full variable domain reads GAGVSQSPRYKVTKRGQDVALRCDPISGHVSLYWYRQALGQGPEFLTYFNYEAQQDKSGLPNDRFSAERPEGSISTLTIQRTEQRDSAMYRCASSPDRTGTYEQYFGPGTRLTVT.

V gene TRBV30 combines with J gene TRBJ1-1, with D hard to call. V lost 0 bases and J lost 1, with 6 bases in between. The germline gives CDR1 GTSNPN, CDR2 SVGIG (reference sequence). The CDR3 spans 13 residues. The CDR3 nucleotides are TGTGCCTGGAGTGTTCAATCGAACACTGAAGCTTTCTTT. Amino acids: CAWSVQSNTEAFF.

The chain links TRBV4-1 to TRBJ1-2; tentative D call: TRBD1 (6 bases). The CDR3 length is 16 residues. Per the germline V gene, CDR1 is MGHRA and CDR2 is YSYEKL. Trimming cost V 0 bases and J 2 bases, with 13 bases left between them. The DNA for the CDR3 is TGCGCCAGCAGCCAAGAGGGCCAGGGGCTGAACTATGGCTACACCTTC. This sequence encodes CASSQEGQGLNYGYTF.

The CDR3 is CAWIHKAANSGNTIYF. CDR3 sequence (DNA): TGTGCCTGGATTCACAAGGCGGCGAACTCTGGAAACACCATATATTTT. The V and J genes are TRBV30 and TRBJ1-3; D unclear. The CDR3 has 16 residues. Trimming pared 4 bases from V and 0 bases from J, leaving 16 bases between. Germline CDR1 GTSNPN, CDR2 SVGIG (reference sequence).